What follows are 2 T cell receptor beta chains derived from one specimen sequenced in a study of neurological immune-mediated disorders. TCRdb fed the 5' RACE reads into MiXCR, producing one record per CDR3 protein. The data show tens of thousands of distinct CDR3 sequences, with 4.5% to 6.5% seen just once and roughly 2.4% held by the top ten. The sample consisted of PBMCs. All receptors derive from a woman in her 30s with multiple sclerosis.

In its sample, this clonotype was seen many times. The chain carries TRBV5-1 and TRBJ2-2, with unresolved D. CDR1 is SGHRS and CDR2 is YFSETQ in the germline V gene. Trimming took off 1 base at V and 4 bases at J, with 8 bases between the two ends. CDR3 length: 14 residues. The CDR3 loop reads CASSLNWITGELFF. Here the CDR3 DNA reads TGCGCCAGCAGCTTGAACTGGATCACCGGGGAGCTGTTTTTT.

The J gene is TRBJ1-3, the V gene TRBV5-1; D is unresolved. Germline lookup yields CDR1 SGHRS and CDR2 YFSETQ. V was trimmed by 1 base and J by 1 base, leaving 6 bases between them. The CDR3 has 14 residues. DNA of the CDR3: TGCGCCAGCAGCTTGCAGGAGTCTGGAAACACCATATATTTT. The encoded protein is CASSLQESGNTIYF.